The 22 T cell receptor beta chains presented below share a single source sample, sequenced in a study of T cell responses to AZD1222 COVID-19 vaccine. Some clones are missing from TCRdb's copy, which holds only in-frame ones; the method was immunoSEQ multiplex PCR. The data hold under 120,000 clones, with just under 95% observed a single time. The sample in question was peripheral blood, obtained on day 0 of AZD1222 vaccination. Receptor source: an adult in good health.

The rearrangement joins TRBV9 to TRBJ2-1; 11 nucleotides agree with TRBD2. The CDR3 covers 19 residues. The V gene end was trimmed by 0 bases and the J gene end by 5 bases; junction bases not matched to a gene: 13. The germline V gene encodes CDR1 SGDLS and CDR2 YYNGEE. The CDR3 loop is CASSVGPPLTSGADNEQFF. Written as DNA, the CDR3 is TGTGCCAGCAGCGTAGGGCCCCCTCTGACTAGCGGGGCCGACAATGAGCAGTTCTTC.

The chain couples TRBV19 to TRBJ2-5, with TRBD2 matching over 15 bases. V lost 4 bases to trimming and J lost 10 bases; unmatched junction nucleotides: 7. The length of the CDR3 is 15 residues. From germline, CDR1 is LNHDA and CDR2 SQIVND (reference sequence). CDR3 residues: CASSTTGLAGGNQYF. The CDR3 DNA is TGTGCCAGTAGTACAACGGGACTAGCGGGAGGAAACCAGTACTTC.

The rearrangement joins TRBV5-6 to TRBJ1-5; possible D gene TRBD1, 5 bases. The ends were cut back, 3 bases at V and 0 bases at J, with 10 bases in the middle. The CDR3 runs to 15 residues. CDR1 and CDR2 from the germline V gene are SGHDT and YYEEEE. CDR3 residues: CASSSDRYSNQPQHF. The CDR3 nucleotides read TGTGCCAGCAGCTCCGACAGATATAGCAATCAGCCCCAGCATTTT.

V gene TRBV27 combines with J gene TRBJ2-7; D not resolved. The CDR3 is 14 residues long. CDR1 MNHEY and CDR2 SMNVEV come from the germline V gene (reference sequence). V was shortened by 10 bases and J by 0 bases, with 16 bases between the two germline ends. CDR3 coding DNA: TGTGCCACCCCCCCAGGTGGGTGCTCCTACGAGCAGTACTTC. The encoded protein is CATPPGGCSYEQYF.

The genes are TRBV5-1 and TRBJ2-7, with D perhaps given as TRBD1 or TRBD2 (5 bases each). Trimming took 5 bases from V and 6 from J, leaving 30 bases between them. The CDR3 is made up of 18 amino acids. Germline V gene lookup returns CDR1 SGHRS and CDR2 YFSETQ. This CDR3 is CASSPGRQPSGKLREQYF. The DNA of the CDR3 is TGCGCCAGCAGTCCAGGGAGACAGCCCTCAGGGAAACTTCGCGAGCAGTACTTC.

CDR3 DNA sequence: TGTGCCAGCAGCCGGGGGAGGCCTGAAAAACTGTTTTTT. Protein sequence: CASSRGRPEKLFF. The chain couples TRBV6-5 to TRBJ1-4; D is possibly TRBD1 (5 bases). V gave up 6 bases and J gave up 7 bases, with 12 bases separating them. Germline loops: CDR1 MNHEY, CDR2 SVGAGI. The CDR3 loop spans 13 amino acids.

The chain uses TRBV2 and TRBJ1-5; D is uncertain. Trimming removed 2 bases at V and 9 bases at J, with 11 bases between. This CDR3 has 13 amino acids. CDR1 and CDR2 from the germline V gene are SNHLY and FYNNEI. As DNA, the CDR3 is TGTGCCAGCAGTGAATATTCTTTGGGGCCCCAGCATTTT. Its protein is CASSEYSLGPQHF. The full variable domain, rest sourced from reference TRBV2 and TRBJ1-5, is EPEVTQTPSHQVTQMGQEVILRCVPISNHLYFYWYRQILGQKVEFLVSFYNNEISEKSEIFDDQFSVERPDGSNFTLKIRSTKLEDSAMYFCASSEYSLGPQHFGDGTRLSIL.

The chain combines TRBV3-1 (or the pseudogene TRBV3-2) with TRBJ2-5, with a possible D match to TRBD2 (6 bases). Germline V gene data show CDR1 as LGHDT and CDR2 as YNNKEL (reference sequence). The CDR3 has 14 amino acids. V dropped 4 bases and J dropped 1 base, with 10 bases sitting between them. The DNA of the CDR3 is TGTGCCAGCAGCCCGGGGGAGACCCAAGAGACCCAGTACTTC. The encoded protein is CASSPGETQETQYF.

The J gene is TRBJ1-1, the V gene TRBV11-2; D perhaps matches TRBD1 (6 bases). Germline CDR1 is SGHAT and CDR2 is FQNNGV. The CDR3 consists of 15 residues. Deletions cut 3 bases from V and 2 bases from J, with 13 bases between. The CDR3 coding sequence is TGTGCCAGCAGCTTGACCCGGACAGCCAACACTGAAGCTTTCTTT. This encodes CASSLTRTANTEAFF.

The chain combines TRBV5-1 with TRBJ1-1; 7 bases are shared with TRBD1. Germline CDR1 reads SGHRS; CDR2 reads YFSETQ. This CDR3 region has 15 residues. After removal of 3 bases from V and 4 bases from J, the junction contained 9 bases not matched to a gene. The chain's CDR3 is CASSSYRGRGTEAFF. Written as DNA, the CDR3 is TGCGCCAGCAGCTCCTACAGGGGTCGGGGCACTGAAGCTTTCTTT.

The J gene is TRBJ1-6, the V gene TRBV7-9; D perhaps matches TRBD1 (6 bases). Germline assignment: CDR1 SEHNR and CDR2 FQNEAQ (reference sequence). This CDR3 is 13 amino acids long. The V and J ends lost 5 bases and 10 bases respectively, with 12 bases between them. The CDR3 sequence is CASSPPGASPLHF. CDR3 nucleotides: TGTGCCAGCAGCCCCCCAGGGGCCTCACCCCTCCACTTT.

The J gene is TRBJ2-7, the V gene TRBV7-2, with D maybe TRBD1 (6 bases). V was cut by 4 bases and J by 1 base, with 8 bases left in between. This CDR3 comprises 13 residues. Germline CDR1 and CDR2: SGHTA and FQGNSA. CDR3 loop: CASSSDRSYEQYF. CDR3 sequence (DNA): TGTGCCAGCAGCTCGGACAGATCCTACGAGCAGTACTTC.

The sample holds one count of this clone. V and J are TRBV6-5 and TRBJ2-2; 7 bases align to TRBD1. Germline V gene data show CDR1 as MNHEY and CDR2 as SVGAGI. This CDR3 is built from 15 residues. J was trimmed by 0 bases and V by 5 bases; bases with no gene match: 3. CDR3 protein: CASSPTGTNTGELFF. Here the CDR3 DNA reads TGTGCCAGCAGTCCGACAGGGACGAACACCGGGGAGCTGTTTTTT.

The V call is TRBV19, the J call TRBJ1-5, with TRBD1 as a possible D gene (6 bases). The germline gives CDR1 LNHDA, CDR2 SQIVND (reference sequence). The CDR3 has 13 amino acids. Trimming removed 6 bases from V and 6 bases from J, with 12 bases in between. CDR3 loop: CASRGGGRQPQHF. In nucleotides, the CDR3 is TGTGCCAGTAGGGGGGGCGGTCGTCAGCCCCAGCATTTT.

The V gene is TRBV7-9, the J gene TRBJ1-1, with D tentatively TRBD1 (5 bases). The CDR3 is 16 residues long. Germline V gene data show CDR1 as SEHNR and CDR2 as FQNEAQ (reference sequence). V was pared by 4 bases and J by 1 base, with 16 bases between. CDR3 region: CASSSRPGQRNTEAFF. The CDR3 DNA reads TGTGCCAGCAGCTCAAGGCCGGGGCAAAGGAACACTGAAGCTTTCTTT.

The CDR3 region is CASSLSRLNTEAFF. The CDR3 nucleotides are TGTGCCAGCAGCCTTTCGAGGCTGAACACTGAAGCTTTCTTT. The J gene is TRBJ1-1, the V gene TRBV3-1 (or the pseudogene TRBV3-2); no reliable D call. Trimming cost V 4 bases and J 0 bases, with 9 bases left between them. The CDR3 spans 14 residues. Germline loops: CDR1 LGHDT, CDR2 YNNKEL (reference sequence).

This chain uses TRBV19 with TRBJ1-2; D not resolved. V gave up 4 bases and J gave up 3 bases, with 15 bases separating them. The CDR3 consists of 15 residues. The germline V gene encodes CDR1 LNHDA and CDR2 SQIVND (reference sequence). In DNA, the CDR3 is TGTGCCAGTAGTACCCGCTCGGGTTCTTACTATGGCTACACCTTC. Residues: CASSTRSGSYYGYTF.

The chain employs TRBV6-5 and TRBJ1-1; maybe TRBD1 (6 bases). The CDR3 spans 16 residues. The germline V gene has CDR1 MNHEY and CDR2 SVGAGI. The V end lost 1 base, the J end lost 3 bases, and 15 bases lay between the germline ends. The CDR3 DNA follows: TGTGCCAGCAGTTACTTCAGGCAGGGGTTGTACACTGAAGCTTTCTTT. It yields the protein CASSYFRQGLYTEAFF.

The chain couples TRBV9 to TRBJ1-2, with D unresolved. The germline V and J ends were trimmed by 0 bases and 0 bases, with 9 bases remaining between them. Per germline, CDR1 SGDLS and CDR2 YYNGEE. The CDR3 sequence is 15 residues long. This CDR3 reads CASSVGGRANYGYTF. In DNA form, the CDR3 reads TGTGCCAGCAGCGTAGGCGGCAGAGCTAACTATGGCTACACCTTC.

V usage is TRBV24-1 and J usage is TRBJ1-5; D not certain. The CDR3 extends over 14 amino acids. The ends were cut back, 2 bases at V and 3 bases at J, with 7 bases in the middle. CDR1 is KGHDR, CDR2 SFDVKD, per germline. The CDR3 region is CATSDSGYNQPQHF. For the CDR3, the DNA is TGTGCCACCAGTGATTCCGGGTACAATCAGCCCCAGCATTTT.

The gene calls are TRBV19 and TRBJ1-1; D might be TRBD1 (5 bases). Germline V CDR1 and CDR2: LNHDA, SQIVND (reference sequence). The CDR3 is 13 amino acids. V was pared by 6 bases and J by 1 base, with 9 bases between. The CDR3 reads CASSPTANTEAFF. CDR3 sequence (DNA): TGTGCCAGTAGCCCGACAGCGAACACTGAAGCTTTCTTT.

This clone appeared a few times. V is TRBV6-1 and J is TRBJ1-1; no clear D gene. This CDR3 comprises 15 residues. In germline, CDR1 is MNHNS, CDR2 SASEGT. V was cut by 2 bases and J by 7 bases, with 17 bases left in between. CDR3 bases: TGTGCCAGCAGTGAAACCGGGCACGGGAGAAATGAAGCTTTCTTT. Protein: CASSETGHGRNEAFF.